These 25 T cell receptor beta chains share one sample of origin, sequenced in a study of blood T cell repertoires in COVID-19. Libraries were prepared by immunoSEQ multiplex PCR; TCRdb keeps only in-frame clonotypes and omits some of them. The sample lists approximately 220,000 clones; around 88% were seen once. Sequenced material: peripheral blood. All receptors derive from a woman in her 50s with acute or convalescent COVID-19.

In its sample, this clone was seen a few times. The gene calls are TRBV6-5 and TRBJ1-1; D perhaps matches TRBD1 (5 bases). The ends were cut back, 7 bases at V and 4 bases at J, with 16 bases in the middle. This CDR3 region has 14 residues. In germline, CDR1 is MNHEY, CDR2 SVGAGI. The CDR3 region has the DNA TGTGCCAGCAAGCCCAGGGCTGAGAGCACTGAAGCTTTCTTT. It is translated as CASKPRAESTEAFF.

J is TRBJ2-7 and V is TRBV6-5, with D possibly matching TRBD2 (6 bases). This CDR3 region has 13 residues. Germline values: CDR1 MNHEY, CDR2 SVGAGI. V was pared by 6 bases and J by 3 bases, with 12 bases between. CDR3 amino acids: CASSRRLDYEQYF. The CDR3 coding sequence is TGTGCCAGCAGCCGTAGACTAGACTACGAGCAGTACTTC.

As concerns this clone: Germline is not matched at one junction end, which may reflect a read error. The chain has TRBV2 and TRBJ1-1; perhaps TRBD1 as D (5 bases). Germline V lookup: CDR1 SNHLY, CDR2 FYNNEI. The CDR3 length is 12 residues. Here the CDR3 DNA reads TGTGCCAGCAGTGTTTCTGGGGCGGTCGCCGCATTT. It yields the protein CASSVSGAVAAF.

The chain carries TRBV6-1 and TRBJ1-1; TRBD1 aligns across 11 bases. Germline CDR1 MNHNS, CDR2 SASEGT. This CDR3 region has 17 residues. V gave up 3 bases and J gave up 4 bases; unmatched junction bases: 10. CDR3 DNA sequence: TGTGCCAGCAGTGACTTCGGGACAGGGGGTGGTAGCACTGAAGCTTTCTTT. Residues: CASSDFGTGGGSTEAFF.

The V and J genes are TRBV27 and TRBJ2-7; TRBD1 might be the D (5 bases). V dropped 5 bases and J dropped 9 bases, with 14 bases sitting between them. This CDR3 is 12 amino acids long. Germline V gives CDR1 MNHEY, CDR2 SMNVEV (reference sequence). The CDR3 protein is CASSPTGSGQYF. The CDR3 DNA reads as TGTGCCAGCAGTCCTACAGGATCGGGGCAGTACTTC.

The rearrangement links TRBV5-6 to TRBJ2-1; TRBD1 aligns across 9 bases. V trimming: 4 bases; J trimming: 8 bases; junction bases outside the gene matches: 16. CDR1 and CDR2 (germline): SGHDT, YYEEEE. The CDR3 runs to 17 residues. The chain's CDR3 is CASSAPGTGYPLDEQFF. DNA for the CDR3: TGTGCCAGCAGCGCCCCCGGGACAGGGTACCCCTTGGATGAGCAGTTCTTC.

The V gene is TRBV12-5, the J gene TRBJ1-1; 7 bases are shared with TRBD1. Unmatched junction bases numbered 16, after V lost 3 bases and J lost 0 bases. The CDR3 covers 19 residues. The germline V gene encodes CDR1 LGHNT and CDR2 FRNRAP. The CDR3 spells CASGFTGTAHTFVNTEAFF. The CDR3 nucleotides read TGTGCTAGTGGTTTCACCGGGACAGCCCACACCTTCGTGAACACTGAAGCTTTCTTT.

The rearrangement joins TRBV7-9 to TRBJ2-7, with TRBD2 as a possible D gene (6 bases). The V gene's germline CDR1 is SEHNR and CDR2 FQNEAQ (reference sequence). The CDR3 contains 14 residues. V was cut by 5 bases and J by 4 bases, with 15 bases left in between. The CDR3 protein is CASSHGLTKYEQYF. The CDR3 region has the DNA TGTGCCAGCAGCCACGGACTAACGAAATACGAGCAGTACTTC.

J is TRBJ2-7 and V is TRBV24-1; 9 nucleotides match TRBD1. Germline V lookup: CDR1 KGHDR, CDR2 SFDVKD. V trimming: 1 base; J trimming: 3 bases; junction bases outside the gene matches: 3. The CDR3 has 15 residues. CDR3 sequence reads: CATSDFTDRGYEQYF. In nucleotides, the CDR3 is TGTGCCACCAGTGATTTCACGGACAGGGGCTACGAGCAGTACTTC.

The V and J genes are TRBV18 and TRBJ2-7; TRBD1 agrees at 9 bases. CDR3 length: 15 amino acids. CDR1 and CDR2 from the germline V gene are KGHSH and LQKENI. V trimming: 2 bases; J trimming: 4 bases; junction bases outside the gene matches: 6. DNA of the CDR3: TGTGCCAGCTCACCAAGGGACAGGGTTTGGTACGAGCAGTACTTC. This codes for CASSPRDRVWYEQYF.

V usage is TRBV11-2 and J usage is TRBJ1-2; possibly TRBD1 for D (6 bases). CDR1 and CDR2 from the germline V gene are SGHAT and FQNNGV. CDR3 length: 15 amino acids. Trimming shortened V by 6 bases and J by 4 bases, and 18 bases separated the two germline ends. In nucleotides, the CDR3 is TGTGCCAGCAGGCAGGATGGGGGCCGGAGCTATGGCTACACCTTC. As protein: CASRQDGGRSYGYTF.

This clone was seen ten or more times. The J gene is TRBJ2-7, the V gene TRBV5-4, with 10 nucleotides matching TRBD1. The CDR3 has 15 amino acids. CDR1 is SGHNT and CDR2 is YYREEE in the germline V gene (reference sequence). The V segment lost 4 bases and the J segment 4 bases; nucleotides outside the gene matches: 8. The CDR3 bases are TGTGCCAGCAGCCATCCCGGGACAGGGGTTTACGAGCAGTACTTC. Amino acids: CASSHPGTGVYEQYF.

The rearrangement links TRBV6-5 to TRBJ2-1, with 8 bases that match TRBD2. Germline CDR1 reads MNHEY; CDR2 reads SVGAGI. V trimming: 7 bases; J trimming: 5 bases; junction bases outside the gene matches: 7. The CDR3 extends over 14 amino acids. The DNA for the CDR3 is TGTGCCAGCACCGCCGGGACTAGGAACAATGAGCAGTTCTTC. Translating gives CASTAGTRNNEQFF.

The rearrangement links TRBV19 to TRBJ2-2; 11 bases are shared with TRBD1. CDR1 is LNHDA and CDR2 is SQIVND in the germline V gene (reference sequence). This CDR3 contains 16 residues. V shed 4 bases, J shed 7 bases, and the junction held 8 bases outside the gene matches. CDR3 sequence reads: CASSTGQGALGGELFF. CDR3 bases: TGTGCCAGTAGTACCGGACAGGGGGCGCTGGGCGGGGAGCTGTTTTTT.

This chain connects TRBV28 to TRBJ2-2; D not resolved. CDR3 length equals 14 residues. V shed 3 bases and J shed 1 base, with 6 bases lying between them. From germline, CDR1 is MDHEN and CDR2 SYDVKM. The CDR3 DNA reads TGTGCCAGCAGTTTCCTACGGAACACCGGGGAGCTGTTTTTT. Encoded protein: CASSFLRNTGELFF.

This CDR3 reads CASSPIGVPMETQYF. CDR3 nucleotide sequence: TGTGCCAGCTCACCCATAGGGGTTCCAATGGAGACCCAGTACTTC. The gene calls are TRBV18 and TRBJ2-5, with D perhaps matching TRBD1 (5 bases). The CDR3 totals 15 residues. Germline V gives CDR1 KGHSH, CDR2 LQKENI. The V and J ends lost 3 bases and 5 bases respectively, with 16 bases between them.

This chain's CDR3 is CAWRDTGRGEKLFF. CDR3 sequence (DNA): TGTGCCTGGAGGGACACAGGAAGAGGTGAAAAACTGTTTTTT. The V and J genes are TRBV30 and TRBJ1-4; D possibly corresponds to TRBD1 (5 bases). V lost 3 bases to trimming and J lost 7 bases, with 15 bases between them. The CDR3 sequence is 14 residues long. The V gene's germline CDR1 is GTSNPN and CDR2 SVGIG (reference sequence).

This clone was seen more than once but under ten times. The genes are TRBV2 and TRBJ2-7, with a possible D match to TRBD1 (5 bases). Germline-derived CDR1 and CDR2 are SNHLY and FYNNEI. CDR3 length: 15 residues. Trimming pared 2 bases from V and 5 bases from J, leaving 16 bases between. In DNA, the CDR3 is TGTGCCAGCAGTGAACGTCCGGGCCAAGGGGACGAGCAGTACTTC. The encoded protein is CASSERPGQGDEQYF. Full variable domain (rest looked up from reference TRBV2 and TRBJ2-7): EPEVTQTPSHQVTQMGQEVILRCVPISNHLYFYWYRQILGQKVEFLVSFYNNEISEKSEIFDDQFSVERPDGSNFTLKIRSTKLEDSAMYFCASSERPGQGDEQYFGPGTRLTVT.

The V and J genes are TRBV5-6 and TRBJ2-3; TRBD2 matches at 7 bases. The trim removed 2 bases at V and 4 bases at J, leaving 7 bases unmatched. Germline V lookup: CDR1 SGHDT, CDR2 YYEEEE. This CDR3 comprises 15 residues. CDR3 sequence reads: CASSFRGDGADTQYF. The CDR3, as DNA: TGTGCCAGCAGCTTTCGGGGGGACGGGGCAGATACGCAGTATTTT.

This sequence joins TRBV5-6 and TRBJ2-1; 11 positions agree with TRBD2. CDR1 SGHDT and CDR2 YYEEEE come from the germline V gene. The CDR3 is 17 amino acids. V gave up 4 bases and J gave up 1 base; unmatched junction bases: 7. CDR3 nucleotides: TGTGCCAGCAGCCCGACTAGCGGGGCTCCATCCTACAATGAGCAGTTCTTC. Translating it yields CASSPTSGAPSYNEQFF. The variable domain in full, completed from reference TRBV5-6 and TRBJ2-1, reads DAGVTQSPTHLIKTRGQQVTLRCSPKSGHDTVSWYQQALGQGPQFIFQYYEEEERQRGNFPDRFSGHQFPNYSSELNVNALLLGDSALYLCASSPTSGAPSYNEQFFGPGTRLTVL.

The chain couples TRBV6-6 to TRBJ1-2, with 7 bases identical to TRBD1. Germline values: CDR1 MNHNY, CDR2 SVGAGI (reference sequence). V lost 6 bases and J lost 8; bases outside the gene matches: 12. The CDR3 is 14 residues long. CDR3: CASREQGMGDGYTF. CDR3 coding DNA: TGTGCCAGCAGAGAACAGGGGATGGGGGACGGCTACACCTTC.

As DNA, the CDR3 is TGTGCCAGCAGTTACGGGACAGGCACTTCTGAAGCTTTCTTT. It encodes CASSYGTGTSEAFF. The chain has TRBV6-6 and TRBJ1-1, with 8 bases matching TRBD1. CDR3 length: 14 amino acids. V lost 2 bases to trimming and J lost 6 bases; unmatched junction nucleotides: 5. Germline CDR1 is MNHNY and CDR2 is SVGAGI (reference sequence).

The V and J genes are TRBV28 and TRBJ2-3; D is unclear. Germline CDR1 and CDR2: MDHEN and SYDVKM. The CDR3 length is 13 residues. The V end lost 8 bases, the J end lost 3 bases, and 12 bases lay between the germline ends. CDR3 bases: TGTGCCAGCCACGCCCGGCGGACAGATACGCAGTATTTT. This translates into CASHARRTDTQYF.

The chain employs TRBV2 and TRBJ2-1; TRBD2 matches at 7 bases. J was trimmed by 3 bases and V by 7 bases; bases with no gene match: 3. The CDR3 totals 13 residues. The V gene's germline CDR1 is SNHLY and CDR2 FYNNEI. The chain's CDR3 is CASTLADYNEQFF. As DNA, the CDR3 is TGTGCCAGCACGCTAGCGGACTACAATGAGCAGTTCTTC.

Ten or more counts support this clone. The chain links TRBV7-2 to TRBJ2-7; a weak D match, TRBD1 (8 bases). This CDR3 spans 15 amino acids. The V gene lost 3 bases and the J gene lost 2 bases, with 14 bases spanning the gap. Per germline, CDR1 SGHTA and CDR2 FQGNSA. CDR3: CASSFDRGGTYEQYF. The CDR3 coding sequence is TGTGCCAGCAGCTTCGACAGGGGAGGGACCTACGAGCAGTACTTC.